This is a list of T cell receptor beta chains from one sample in a study of T-cell reconstitution after alpha-beta-depleted transplantation in children. TCRdb used MiXCR to reprocess the PCR reads, holding one entry per CDR3 protein. The sample shows 500,000 to 600,000 distinct CDR3 sequences, approximately 30% of them seen only once. The sequences come from PBMCs from the stem cell graft donor, collected from the stem cell graft. These receptors were collected from a human donor who donated a stem cell graft to a child with aplastic anemia. Both conserved end residues are part of each CDR3. The D gene is left open where the match is weak. Where a row states a size, it is once, few, many or the class of an expanded clone; other rows omit it.

>NA|NA|TRBJ1-1|TRBV5-6
CASSLVTNEAFF
TGTGCCAGCAGCTTGGTCACGAATGAAGCTTTCTTT
>few|NA|TRBJ2-7|TRBV10-3
CAISESTYEQYF
TGTGCCATCAGTGAGTCGACCTACGAGCAGTACTTC
>few|NA|TRBJ1-2|TRBV20-1
CSAARGSNYGYTF
TGCAGTGCTGCCCGGGGATCTAACTATGGCTACACCTTC
>NA|NA|TRBJ2-3|TRBV29-1
CSVASRDTQYF
TGCAGCGTTGCTTCTCGGGATACGCAGTATTTT
>few|NA|TRBJ2-6|TRBV10-2
CASGSQDFSSGANVLTF
TGCGCCAGCGGGTCACAGGACTTCAGCTCTGGGGCCAACGTCCTGACTTTC
>few|NA|TRBJ1-2|TRBV25-1
CASRDDDRPDPYGYTF
TGTGCCAGCAGGGATGATGACAGGCCTGACCCCTATGGCTACACCTTC
>few|NA|TRBJ2-6|TRBV5-4
CASSIGWSGANVLTF
TGTGCCAGCAGCATAGGGTGGTCTGGGGCCAACGTCCTGACTTTC
>few|NA|TRBJ1-2|TRBV7-2
CASSLWGPGSANYGYTF
TGTGCCAGCAGCTTATGGGGTCCGGGGAGCGCTAACTATGGCTACACCTTC
>few|NA|TRBJ2-1|TRBV6-5
CASSYSPISSYNEQFF
TGTGCCAGCAGTTACTCCCCCATAAGCTCCTACAATGAGCAGTTCTTC
>NA|NA|TRBJ2-3|TRBV5-6
CASRDGRRAGTDTQYF
TGTGCCAGCAGAGACGGGAGAAGGGCTGGCACAGATACGCAGTATTTT
>NA|NA|TRBJ2-5|TRBV18
CASSPRTVTFQETQYF
TGTGCCAGCTCACCTAGGACGGTGACCTTTCAAGAGACCCAGTACTTC
>NA|NA|TRBJ1-1|TRBV4-3
CASSQGETTEAFF
TGCGCCAGCAGCCAAGGTGAGACCACTGAAGCTTTCTTT
>NA|NA|TRBJ1-1|TRBV12-3/TRBV12-4
CASRFAGAQEAFF
TGTGCCAGCAGATTCGCAGGGGCCCAAGAAGCTTTCTTT
>NA|TRBD1|TRBJ1-1|TRBV29-1
CSVGGGQGLTEAFF
TGCAGCGTCGGAGGGGGACAGGGGCTGACTGAAGCTTTCTTT
>NA|NA|TRBJ2-1|TRBV7-9
CASSLDSVGATYNEQFF
TGTGCCAGCAGCTTAGATTCGGTGGGAGCAACCTACAATGAGCAGTTCTTC
>few|TRBD1|TRBJ2-7|TRBV6-1
CASSVSGTGGHEQYF
TGTGCCAGCAGTGTTTCCGGGACAGGGGGACACGAGCAGTACTTC
>many|NA|TRBJ1-5|TRBV29-1
CSVGEGRQPQHF
TGCAGCGTTGGGGAGGGGCGTCAGCCCCAGCATTTT
>NA|NA|TRBJ1-4|TRBV7-2
CASSPPGVVGEKLFF
TGTGCCAGCAGCCCCCCGGGGGTAGTTGGGGAAAAACTGTTTTTT
>NA|TRBD2|TRBJ2-5|TRBV20-1
CSAQRGSYQETQYF
TGCAGTGCACAGCGCGGGAGCTACCAAGAGACCCAGTACTTC
>NA|NA|TRBJ2-3|TRBV20-1
CSAQHGDTQYF
TGCAGTGCTCAACACGGAGATACGCAGTATTTT
>NA|TRBD2|TRBJ2-1|TRBV6-1
CASSPRGAGVTYNEQFF
TGTGCCAGCAGCCCTCGGGGAGCGGGAGTGACCTACAATGAGCAGTTCTTC
>NA|TRBD1|TRBJ2-2|TRBV6-5
CASSYVPGTGNTGELFF
TGTGCCAGCAGTTACGTCCCCGGGACAGGGAACACCGGGGAGCTGTTTTTT
>NA|NA|TRBJ2-1|TRBV4-3
CASSHGSGSSSYNEQFF
TGCGCCAGCAGCCATGGAAGCGGGTCTAGCTCCTACAATGAGCAGTTCTTC
>NA|NA|TRBJ2-7|TRBV4-3
CASSREGGTYEQYF
TGCGCCAGCAGCCGGGAGGGGGGAACCTACGAGCAGTACTTC
>NA|NA|TRBJ1-5|TRBV7-2
CASSLAALSTENQPQHF
TGTGCCAGCAGCTTAGCGGCACTATCGACAGAGAATCAGCCCCAGCATTTT
>NA|NA|TRBJ2-7|TRBV21-1
CASSAVTSGHPYEQYF
TGTGCCAGCAGCGCGGTCACTAGCGGGCATCCCTACGAGCAGTACTTC